A single T cell receptor (beta chain) is shown here with its context. It lacks a known antigen. The junction differs from germline at one of its ends, possibly a read error. The sample originates from a study of T cells in Graves' hyperthyroidism and ophthalmopathy (dated by TCRdb to about 2019). For the study in its entirety: Peripheral blood samples were taken at initial diagnosis, before any treatment was given. TCR Vbeta CDR3 sequencing of 135 peripheral blood samples (43 ophthalmopathy, roughly 74 hyperthyroidism and 17 progressor patients) is reported in the paper. In addition, the study compared T-cell repertoires in thyroid tissue and in blood from roughly 6 Graves' hyperthyroidism patients. After blood sampling, hyperthyroidism patients were treated with methimazole at a starting dose of 30 mg daily, and ophthalmopathy patients were treated with high-dose intravenous methylprednisolone. The 100 or so discovery patients were divided at random into training and test sets in a 7:3 ratio. A discovery cohort of about 95 patients, roughly 45 with Graves' ophthalmopathy and approximately 60 with stable Graves' hyperthyroidism, was used to find distinguishing TCR V-J signatures. Whether ophthalmopathy could be predicted prospectively was tested in an independent validation cohort made up of approximately 19 hyperthyroidism patients plus 17 patients who later progressed to ophthalmopathy. What the authors observed across the whole study: Blood samples also contained most of the expanded thyroid clonotypes (frequency above 0.001), which suggests that blood repertoires may reflect thyroid immune responses. During validation, the model predicted progression to ophthalmopathy a median of about 6.5 months ahead of onset, with around 71% sensitivity and about 72% specificity. Sample size was not statistically predetermined, and investigators were not blinded to group allocation. In cross-validation, a model built on a 13 V-J signature told ophthalmopathy apart from stable hyperthyroidism with over 85% sensitivity and 81% to 82% specificity, and in testing the same model reached 80%/75%.

Measured from the cysteine to the phenylalanine, the CDR3 is 13 residues long. Only the CDR3 region is kept as DNA, spanning 39 bases read in frame from base 1. CDR1 LNHDA and CDR2 SQIVND are derived from the germline V gene (reference sequence). Ophthalmopathy patients had moderately to severely active disease, Clinical Activity Score of at least 3, NOSPECS grade of at least 4, and duration under 3 months. Patients with uncontrolled infections, other autoimmune diseases, pregnancy or lactation were excluded. Diagnoses relied on clinical symptoms, serum thyroxine and TRAb, thyroid ultrasound and orbital computed tomography. PBMCs were isolated from about 9 ml of fresh peripheral blood by Ficoll-Paque density gradient centrifugation. Total RNA was extracted using Trizol reagent, and RNA quality was assessed on an Agilent 2100 Bioanalyzer. TCR beta CDR3 regions were amplified from RNA transcripts. For the first round of RT-PCR on the TCR CDR3, the HTBI primer set was used together with the Qiagen OneStep RT-PCR kit. Libraries were constructed in a second round of multiplex PCR, after which size selection and purification were performed. Libraries were sequenced paired-end with 100 bp reads on an Illumina HiSeq2000. The source study handled its data this way. SOAPnuke was used to process the raw data, throwing out any read that contained adapters or uncalled bases, had a mean Phred below 15, or lacked an exact constant-primer or identifier match. COPE v1.2.5 was used to merge the high-quality paired reads, and each unique nucleotide sequence was defined as a clonotype. MiTCR v1.1 was used to align the clonotypes against IMGT TRBV, TRBD and TRBJ reference segments. Analysis was restricted to V-J combinations with a frequency above 0.0001, which covered roughly 99% of repertoires. A TCS score was defined as the ratio of F50 (clonal expansion) to E x V (chaos), with BLOSUM62-based TCRdist applied between CDR3 peptides within each V-J. Welch's t-statistics and random forest reduced approximately 520 V-J features to 13, which were used in a naive Bayes classifier (R e1071). The raw public reads went through TCRdb reprocessing: fastp at Q25, MiXCR clone calling, in-frame beta chains kept. Rows with one shared CDR3 protein collapse into an entry with the most common genes and DNA. These V and J calls are TCRdb output, not the study's own analysis. This sample holds 400,000 to 550,000 distinct CDR3 sequences; roughly 25% were observed only once. 11% of the sample is held by the ten biggest clonotypes.

The sequence was obtained from a young woman with Graves' ophthalmopathy. Sequenced material: blood. Recombination linked TRBV19 to TRBJ1-1; the D gene is unclear. The sequenced DNA: TGTGCCAGTAGTTTCTTCATGAACATTGAAGCTTTCTTT. The encoded protein is CASSFFMNIEAFF. The entire variable domain, with the stretches around the CDR3 drawn from the reference TRBV19 and TRBJ1-1 proteins, is DGGITQSPKYLFRKEGQNVTLSCEQNLNHDAMYWYRQDPGQGLRLIYYSQIVNDFQKGDIAEGYSVSREKKESFPLTVTSAQKNPTAFYLCASSFFMNIEAFFGQGTRLTVV.